The 18 T cell receptor beta chains presented below share a single source sample, sequenced in a study of T cell repertoires in cytomegalovirus infection. Antigens of these TCRs are unknown. TCRdb independently ran MiXCR on the reads; one entry per CDR3 protein. The repertoire holds roughly 49,000 distinct CDR3 sequences, with around 20% as singletons. Sequencing used PBMCs, sequenced either directly or after in vitro stimulation (not recorded which). These receptors all stem from a human donor in good health (CMV status not recorded). Some clones in this sample may be carry-over from other donors' samples.

By proportion, this clonotype is medium-sized (0.01 to 0.1%). The chain employs TRBV7-9 and TRBJ1-4, with D maybe TRBD1 (6 bases). V was cut by 8 bases and J by 7 bases, with 14 bases left in between. Germline V gene sequence: CDR1 SEHNR, CDR2 FQNEAQ (reference sequence). The CDR3 loop spans 13 amino acids. This chain's CDR3 is CASHTGSGEKLFF. CDR3 in DNA: TGTGCCAGCCATACAGGGAGTGGTGAAAAACTGTTTTTT.

The chain employs TRBV20-1 and TRBJ1-5; TRBD1 aligns across 7 bases. With 1 base clipped from V and 7 bases from J, the junction kept 4 bases outside the gene matches. The CDR3 has 13 amino acids. The germline gives CDR1 DFQATT, CDR2 SNEGSKA (reference sequence). The CDR3 protein is CSARVDRDQPQHF. The CDR3 bases are TGCAGTGCTAGAGTAGACAGGGACCAGCCCCAGCATTTT.

This clonotype was counted at least ten times. The V gene is TRBV12-3 or TRBV12-4, the J gene TRBJ2-1; the match to TRBD2 covers 7 bases. The CDR3 is made up of 15 amino acids. Trimming took 7 bases from V and 5 from J; bases not matched to a gene: 11. The CDR3 here is CASTLSAGVHNEQFF. CDR3 nucleotides: TGTGCCAGCACCCTGTCGGCGGGAGTCCACAATGAGCAGTTCTTC.

This clonotype was detected ten times or more. The chain is built from TRBV7-8 and TRBJ2-7, with 13 bases identical to TRBD2. The CDR3 totals 16 residues. Per germline, CDR1 SGHVS and CDR2 FQNEAQ. With 4 bases clipped from V and 4 bases from J, the junction kept 7 bases outside the gene matches. CDR3 nucleotide sequence: TGTGCCAGCAGCTCAGGACTAGCGGGGGCGTATTACGAGCAGTACTTC. This sequence encodes CASSSGLAGAYYEQYF.

The chain employs TRBV4-2 and TRBJ1-3; D may be TRBD1 (5 bases). This CDR3 contains 14 residues. Per the germline V gene, CDR1 is LGHNA and CDR2 is YNFKEQ. The V and J ends lost 4 bases and 5 bases respectively, with 12 bases between them. CDR3 loop: CASSLGLTRNTIYF. DNA of the CDR3: TGTGCCAGCAGCCTGGGACTCACACGAAACACCATATATTTT.

This clonotype is medium-sized. This chain uses TRBV29-1 with TRBJ1-1, with D unclear. Trimming took 8 bases from V and 6 from J, leaving 16 bases between them. The CDR3 is 12 amino acids. Looked up from germline, CDR1 is SQVTM and CDR2 is ANQGSEA. The CDR3 is CSTLSGGSEAFF. CDR3 bases: TGCAGCACCCTGTCTGGAGGATCTGAAGCTTTCTTT.

This clonotype has at least ten counts. V usage is TRBV7-8 and J usage is TRBJ1-1, with no clear D. Trimming removed 5 bases from V and 2 bases from J, with 12 bases in between. This CDR3 spans 14 amino acids. The germline V gene has CDR1 SGHVS and CDR2 FQNEAQ. CDR3 loop: CASSTKRSNTEAFF. The CDR3 DNA is TGTGCCAGCAGCACGAAACGGAGTAACACTGAAGCTTTCTTT.

This clonotype was found a few times. This chain joins TRBV7-9 and TRBJ2-1; the match to TRBD2 covers 7 bases. CDR3 length: 15 residues. CDR1 is SEHNR, CDR2 FQNEAQ, per germline (reference sequence). The V segment lost 7 bases and the J segment 7 bases; nucleotides outside the gene matches: 13. DNA of the CDR3: TGTGCCAGCAAGTTGGCGGGAGTCGAGCGGAATGAGCAGTTCTTC. It codes for CASKLAGVERNEQFF.

The V and J genes are TRBV7-2 and TRBJ2-1; tentative D call: TRBD2 (6 bases). Germline values: CDR1 SGHTA, CDR2 FQGNSA. Trimming took 8 bases from V and 2 from J, leaving 13 bases between them. This CDR3 region has 14 residues. CDR3 sequence: CASVLPGAYNEQFF. The CDR3 region has the DNA TGTGCCAGCGTCCTTCCGGGGGCCTACAATGAGCAGTTCTTC.

The chain links TRBV6-1 to TRBJ2-3; D gene ambiguous. With 3 bases removed from V and 1 base from J, the gap between germline ends came to 14 bases. CDR3 size: 16 residues. Germline CDR1 reads MNHNS; CDR2 reads SASEGT. CDR3: CASSDSLKRGTDTQYF. In DNA, the CDR3 is TGTGCCAGCAGTGACTCCCTGAAACGGGGCACAGATACGCAGTATTTT.

J is TRBJ1-6 and V is TRBV6-6, with 7 bases fitting TRBD1. The CDR3 contains 17 residues. CDR1 MNHNY and CDR2 SVGAGI come from the germline V gene (reference sequence). After removal of 2 bases from V and 9 bases from J, the junction contained 13 bases not matched to a gene. As DNA, the CDR3 is TGTGCCAGCAGTTACCCCACGTACAGGGGACGGGGTTCACCCCTCCACTTT. Translation gives CASSYPTYRGRGSPLHF.

The chain couples TRBV29-1 to TRBJ1-1; D is uncertain. CDR3 size: 11 residues. Per germline, CDR1 SQVTM and CDR2 ANQGSEA. V was cut by 6 bases and J by 6 bases, with 11 bases left in between. The CDR3 DNA is TGCAGCGTCATGGGTGGCGCTGAAGCTTTCTTT. It codes for CSVMGGAEAFF.

The sample holds many counts of this clonotype. CDR3 sequence: CAISPSLGSPLHF. In DNA form, the CDR3 reads TGTGCCATCAGTCCTTCACTGGGATCACCCCTCCACTTT. V is TRBV10-3 and J is TRBJ1-6; D not certain. The CDR3 has 13 amino acids. Looked up from germline, CDR1 is ENHRY and CDR2 is SYGVKD. The ends were cut back, 5 bases at V and 10 bases at J, with 12 bases in the middle.

The chain uses TRBV12-3 or TRBV12-4 and TRBJ2-1, with 9 positions matching TRBD2. The CDR3 runs 16 residues. Trimming cost V 6 bases and J 6 bases; bases outside gene matches: 12. The CDR3 bases are TGTGCCAGCAGCCCAAAGCTGGGACTAGCCCTCAATGAGCAGTTCTTC. Translating gives CASSPKLGLALNEQFF.

The chain employs TRBV7-8 and TRBJ2-7; D unresolved. V was trimmed by 5 bases and J by 4 bases, leaving 6 bases between them. The CDR3 contains 11 residues. Germline CDR1 reads SGHVS; CDR2 reads FQNEAQ. CDR3 DNA: TGTGCCAGCAGCCTACATTACGAGCAGTACTTC. Translation: CASSLHYEQYF.

This clonotype was recorded a few times. The rearrangement joins TRBV27 to TRBJ2-2; the D is unclear. V shed 4 bases and J shed 5 bases, with 5 bases lying between them. Germline V lookup: CDR1 MNHEY, CDR2 SMNVEV (reference sequence). The CDR3 totals 12 residues. The CDR3 DNA reads TGTGCCAGCAGTTCCCCGACCGGGGAGCTGTTTTTT. Its protein is CASSSPTGELFF.

This clonotype was found many times. V usage is TRBV7-6 and J usage is TRBJ2-7, with TRBD1 as a possible D gene (6 bases). The V gene's germline CDR1 is SGHVS and CDR2 FNYEAQ. The CDR3 runs 16 residues. The V end was cut by 0 bases, the J end by 1 base, with 13 bases between. The CDR3 nucleotides read TGTGCCAGCAGCTTAGCGGACAGTCAAGGTTCCTACGAGCAGTACTTC. It translates to CASSLADSQGSYEQYF. Supplemented by reference TRBV7-6 and TRBJ2-7, the full variable domain reads GAGVSQSPRYKVTKRGQDVALRCDPISGHVSLYWYRQALGQGPEFLTYFNYEAQQDKSGLPNDRFSAERPEGSISTLTIQRTEQRDSAMYRCASSLADSQGSYEQYFGPGTRLTVT.

About this clonotype itself: A read error is possible here, since a much larger clone lies one base away. The gene calls are TRBV2 and TRBJ1-2; D gene unclear. The CDR3 is 13 amino acids. From germline, CDR1 is SNHLY and CDR2 FYNNEI. The CDR3 DNA sequence: TGTCCCAGCAGTGCCCGGTGGGACTATGGCTACACCTTC. This translates into CPSSARWDYGYTF.